The 18 T cell receptor beta chains presented below share a single source sample, sequenced in a study of T cells after yellow fever vaccination. TCRdb re-derived calls from the 5' RACE reads in MiXCR, one entry per CDR3 protein. Of hundreds of thousands of distinct CDR3 sequences listed, roughly a sixth are singletons. The starting material was PBMCs, obtained before the yellow fever booster vaccination. These receptors all come from a man younger than 35 who received the YFV17D yellow fever vaccine.

This clonotype has only a few counts. This rearrangement joins TRBV2 to TRBJ2-7, with TRBD1 as a possible D gene (6 bases). Trimming cost V 7 bases and J 5 bases, with 18 bases left between them. This CDR3 contains 14 residues. The germline V gene encodes CDR1 SNHLY and CDR2 FYNNEI. In DNA, the CDR3 is TGTGCCAGCACCCTTGACAGGACGCCCGACGAGCAGTACGTC. Its translation: CASTLDRTPDEQYV.

This clonotype was detected only once. The rearrangement joins TRBV4-3 to TRBJ1-1; D is ambiguous. CDR3 length: 15 amino acids. CDR1 and CDR2 (germline): LGHNA, YSLEER. Trimming pared 1 base from V and 0 bases from J, leaving 9 bases between. CDR3 coding DNA: TGCGCCAGCAGCCAAGCGCGGGGTTTGAACACTGAAGCTTTCTTT. As protein: CASSQARGLNTEAFF.

This clonotype was seen more than once but under ten times. CDR3 DNA: TGTGCCAGCTCCCGTCCTAGCGGACCCTCCACAGATACGCAGTATTTT. Protein: CASSRPSGPSTDTQYF. The gene calls are TRBV6-2 or TRBV6-3 and TRBJ2-3, with 7 bases aligning to TRBD2. The CDR3 has 16 residues. Unmatched junction bases numbered 13, after V lost 8 bases and J lost 2 bases. The germline V gene has CDR1 MNHEY and CDR2 SVGEGT.

This chain connects TRBV5-4 to TRBJ2-7; TRBD2 might be the D (7 bases). Germline CDR1 SGHNT, CDR2 YYREEE (reference sequence). V was pared by 4 bases and J by 3 bases, with 14 bases between. CDR3 length: 14 amino acids. The CDR3 DNA sequence: TGTGCCAGCAGCCCCCGGGGGGCCGACTACGAGCAGTACTTC. Translation: CASSPRGADYEQYF. Variable domain in full (rest from reference TRBV5-4 and TRBJ2-7): ETGVTQSPTHLIKTRGQQVTLRCSSQSGHNTVSWYQQALGQGPQFIFQYYREEENGRGNFPPRFSGLQFPNYSSELNVNALELDDSALYLCASSPRGADYEQYFGPGTRLTVT.

This clonotype has only a few counts. The chain links TRBV6-6 to TRBJ2-7, with D possibly TRBD2 on 6 matching bases. The ends were cut back, 2 bases at V and 9 bases at J, with 17 bases in the middle. The V gene's germline CDR1 is MNHNY and CDR2 SVGAGI (reference sequence). The CDR3 loop spans 14 amino acids. The CDR3 here is CASSYVRDSILQYF. The CDR3 DNA reads as TGTGCCAGCAGTTACGTGAGGGACTCCATCCTGCAGTACTTC.

This clonotype was seen a few times. The gene calls are TRBV20-1 and TRBJ1-6; weak D call: TRBD1 (6 bases). CDR1 is DFQATT and CDR2 is SNEGSKA in the germline V gene (reference sequence). This CDR3 is built from 14 residues. Trimming cost V 6 bases and J 6 bases, with 15 bases left between them. This CDR3 is CSARVGALNSPLHF. CDR3 DNA: TGCAGTGCCAGGGTGGGGGCGCTTAATTCACCCCTCCACTTT.

This clonotype showed up just a few times. The chain has TRBV29-1 and TRBJ1-1, with D unclear. The length of the CDR3 is 14 residues. Germline V CDR1 and CDR2: SQVTM, ANQGSEA. Trimming left V 4 bases short and J 1 base short, with 13 bases between. The CDR3 DNA is TGCAGCGTTGTGATAGGACTAGGGAACACTGAAGCTTTCTTT. It specifies CSVVIGLGNTEAFF.

The sample holds many counts of this clonotype. One end of the junction does not line up with germline, which may come from a read error. V is TRBV5-1 and J is TRBJ2-3; maybe TRBD2 (7 bases). The CDR3 loop spans 14 amino acids. CDR1 is SGHRS and CDR2 is YFSETQ in the germline V gene. The CDR3 DNA reads as TGTGCCAGCAGCTTCGGGGGGCCCACAGATACGCAGTATTTT. Protein: CASSFGGPTDTQYF.

This sequence joins TRBV7-9 and TRBJ2-3, with 7 positions matching TRBD2. J was trimmed by 4 bases and V by 4 bases; bases with no gene match: 11. The germline gives CDR1 SEHNR, CDR2 FQNEAQ (reference sequence). The CDR3 has 16 amino acids. This CDR3 is CASSSVGGGGPDTQYF. CDR3 sequence (DNA): TGTGCCAGCAGCTCCGTAGGCGGGGGAGGGCCAGATACGCAGTATTTT.

This clonotype was recorded many times. V is TRBV5-4 and J is TRBJ2-3, with a weak D call TRBD1 (6 bases). Germline CDR1 reads SGHNT; CDR2 reads YYREEE (reference sequence). The CDR3 is 12 amino acids. V was clipped by 7 bases and J by 1 base, with 7 bases between them. The CDR3 region has the DNA TGTGCCAGCCACAGGGGCACAGATACGCAGTATTTT. Its protein product is CASHRGTDTQYF.

The chain joins TRBV21-1 to TRBJ1-5; TRBD1 is the table's D call, not checked against the DNA. TRBV21-1 is tagged as a pseudogene. The CDR3 spans 17 residues. Here the CDR3 DNA reads TGTGCCAGCTTGCGGGGACAGGGAGGGTCGGGCAATCAGCCCCAGCATTTT. Its protein product is CASLRGQGGSGNQPQHF.

V usage is TRBV29-1 and J usage is TRBJ2-3, with D uncertain. The CDR3 spans 12 residues. V lost 3 bases and J lost 2, with 6 bases in between. The V gene's germline CDR1 is SQVTM and CDR2 ANQGSEA. The CDR3 coding sequence is TGCAGCGTTGAGTCGGCCACAGATACGCAGTATTTT. As protein: CSVESATDTQYF.

V and J are TRBV24-1 and TRBJ2-3; D is unclear. The V end lost 7 bases, the J end lost 6 bases, and 7 bases lay between the germline ends. Germline CDR1 reads KGHDR; CDR2 reads SFDVKD. The CDR3 sequence is 11 residues long. DNA of the CDR3: TGTGCCACCAGCCGGTCGGATACGCAGTATTTT. Residues: CATSRSDTQYF.

V usage is TRBV2 and J usage is TRBJ2-7; 7 bases are a match to TRBD1. CDR3 length: 12 amino acids. V was pared by 6 bases and J by 4 bases, with 3 bases of the junction left unmatched. Germline assignment: CDR1 SNHLY and CDR2 FYNNEI. In DNA, the CDR3 is TGTGCCAGCAGGGACAGGTATTACGAGCAGTACGTC. It specifies CASRDRYYEQYV.

This chain uses TRBV6-5 with TRBJ2-3, with a tentative D call TRBD1 (5 bases). Germline CDR1 is MNHEY and CDR2 is SVGAGI. There are 14 residues in the CDR3. V shed 2 bases and J shed 6 bases, with 12 bases lying between them. The CDR3 nucleotides read TGTGCCAGCAGTTACGGTTCCCCAGGGGATACGCAGTATTTT. This codes for CASSYGSPGDTQYF.

The chain uses TRBV11-3 and TRBJ2-5; the D gene could be TRBD1 or TRBD2 (5 bases each). The germline CDR1 and CDR2 sequences are SGHNT and YENEEA. The CDR3 has 12 residues. The germline V and J ends were trimmed by 4 bases and 5 bases, with 8 bases remaining between them. The CDR3 DNA reads as TGTGCCAGCAGCTCCGAGGGGGAGACCCAGTACTTC. This codes for CASSSEGETQYF.

The chain has TRBV28 and TRBJ1-3; D gene uncertain. The germline gives CDR1 MDHEN, CDR2 SYDVKM. The ends were cut back, 2 bases at V and 0 bases at J, with 8 bases in the middle. This CDR3 is 15 amino acids long. Here the CDR3 reads CASSLPDTSGNTIYF. The CDR3, as DNA: TGTGCCAGCAGTTTACCCGATACCTCTGGAAACACCATATATTTT.

The chain uses TRBV4-1 and TRBJ2-2, with D perhaps matching TRBD1 (5 bases). CDR3 length: 15 residues. Per germline, CDR1 MGHRA and CDR2 YSYEKL. V gave up 1 base and J gave up 3 bases, with 9 bases separating them. The CDR3 sequence: CASSQVRADTGELFF. Here the CDR3 DNA reads TGCGCCAGCAGCCAAGTCAGGGCAGACACCGGGGAGCTGTTTTTT.